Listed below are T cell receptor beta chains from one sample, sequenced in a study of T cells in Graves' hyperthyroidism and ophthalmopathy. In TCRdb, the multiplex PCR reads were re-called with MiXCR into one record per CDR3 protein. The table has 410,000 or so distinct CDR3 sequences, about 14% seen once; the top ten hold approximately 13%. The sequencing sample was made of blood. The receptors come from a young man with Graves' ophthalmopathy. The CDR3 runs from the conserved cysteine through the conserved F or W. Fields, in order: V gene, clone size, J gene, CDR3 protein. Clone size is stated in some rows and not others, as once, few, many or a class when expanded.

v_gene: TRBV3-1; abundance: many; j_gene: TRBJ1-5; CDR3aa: CASSQGGGISNQPQHF
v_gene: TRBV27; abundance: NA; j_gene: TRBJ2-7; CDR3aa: CASSHRVGPYEQYF
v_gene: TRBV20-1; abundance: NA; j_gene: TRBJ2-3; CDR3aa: CSARGLAGEILTDTQYF
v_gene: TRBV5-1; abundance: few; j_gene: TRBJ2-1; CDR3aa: CASSLRGDPLSSYNEQFF
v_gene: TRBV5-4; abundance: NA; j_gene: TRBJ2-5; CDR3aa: CASSSGRGWETQYF
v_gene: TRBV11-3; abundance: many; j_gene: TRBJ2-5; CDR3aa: CASSLPQETQYF
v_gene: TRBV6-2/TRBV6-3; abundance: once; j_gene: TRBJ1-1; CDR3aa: CASSDRTGLGEAFF
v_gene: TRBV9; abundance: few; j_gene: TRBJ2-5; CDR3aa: CASSVVSGSGKETQYF
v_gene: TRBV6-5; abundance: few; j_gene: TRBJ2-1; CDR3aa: CASSYGVDDEQFF
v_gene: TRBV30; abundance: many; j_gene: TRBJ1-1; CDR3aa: CAWFRGTEAFF
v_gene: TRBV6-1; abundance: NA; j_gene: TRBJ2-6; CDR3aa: CASSVRVSGANVLTF
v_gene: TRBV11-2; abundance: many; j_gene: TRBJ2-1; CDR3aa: CASSQGLGGGNEQFF
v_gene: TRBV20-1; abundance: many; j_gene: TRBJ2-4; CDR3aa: CSARGTTGWGIAKNIQYF
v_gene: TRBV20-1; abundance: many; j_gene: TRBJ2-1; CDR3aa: CSARSRLAGPSNEQFF
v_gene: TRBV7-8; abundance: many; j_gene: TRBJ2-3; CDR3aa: CASSFGSTASTDTQYF
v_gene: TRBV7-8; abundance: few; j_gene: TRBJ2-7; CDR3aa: CASSPGGLGSSYEQHF
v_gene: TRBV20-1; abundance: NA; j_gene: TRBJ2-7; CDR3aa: CSARGVSLAVSYEQYF
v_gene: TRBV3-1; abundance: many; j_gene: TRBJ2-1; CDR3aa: CASSLSQGTNEQFF
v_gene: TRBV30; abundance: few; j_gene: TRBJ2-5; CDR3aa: CAWSRAGGYQETQYF
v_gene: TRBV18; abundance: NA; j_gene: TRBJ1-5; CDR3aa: CASSPQRGNQPQHF
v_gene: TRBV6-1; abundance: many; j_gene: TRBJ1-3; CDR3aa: CASSEARTGGNTIYF
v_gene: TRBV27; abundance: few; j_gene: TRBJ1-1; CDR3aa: CASSLLAGQGTEAFF
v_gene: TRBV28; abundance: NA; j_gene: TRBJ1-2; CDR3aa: CASSLFGQGDGYTF
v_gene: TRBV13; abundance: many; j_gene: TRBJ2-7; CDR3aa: CASSPRLETGSYEQYF
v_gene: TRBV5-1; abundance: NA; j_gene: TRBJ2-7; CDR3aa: CASSQPGLAGGFGEQYF
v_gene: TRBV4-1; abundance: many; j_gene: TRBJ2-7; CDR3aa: CASSHTGTSYEQYF
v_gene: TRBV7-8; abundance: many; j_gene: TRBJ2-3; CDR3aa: CASSLQTGTPPDTQYF
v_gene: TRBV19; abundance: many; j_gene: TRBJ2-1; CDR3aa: CASSDSTYNEQFF
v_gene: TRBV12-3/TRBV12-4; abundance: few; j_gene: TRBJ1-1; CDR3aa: CASSGTGSREAFF
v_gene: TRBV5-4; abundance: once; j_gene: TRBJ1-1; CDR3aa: CAAGQLNTEAFF
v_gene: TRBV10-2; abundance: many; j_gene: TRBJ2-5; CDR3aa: CASSAEGTETQYF
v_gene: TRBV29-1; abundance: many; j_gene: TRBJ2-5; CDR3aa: CSVDHSGREETQYF
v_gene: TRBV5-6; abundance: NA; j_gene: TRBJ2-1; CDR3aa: CASSQPTSGNYNEQFF
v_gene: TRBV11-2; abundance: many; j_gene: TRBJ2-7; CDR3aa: CASSHLRRPYEQYF
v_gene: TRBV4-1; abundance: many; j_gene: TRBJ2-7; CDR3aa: CASSLGLAPEQYF
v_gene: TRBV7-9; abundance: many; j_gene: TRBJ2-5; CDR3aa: CASSSSGTSPETQYF
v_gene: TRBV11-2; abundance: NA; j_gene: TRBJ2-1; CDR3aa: CASSRLAGRFNEQFF
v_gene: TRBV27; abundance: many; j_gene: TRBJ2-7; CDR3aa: CASSCPGQGASSYEQYF
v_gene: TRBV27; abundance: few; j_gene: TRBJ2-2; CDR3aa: CASSVSNTGELFF
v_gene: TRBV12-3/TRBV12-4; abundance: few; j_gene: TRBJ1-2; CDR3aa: CATLDRRPPNYTF
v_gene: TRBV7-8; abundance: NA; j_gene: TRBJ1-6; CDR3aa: CASSLGGLYSPLHF
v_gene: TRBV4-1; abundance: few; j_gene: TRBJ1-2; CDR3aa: CASSQLRDYGYTF
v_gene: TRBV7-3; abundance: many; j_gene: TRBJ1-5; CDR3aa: CASSTQSDQPQHF
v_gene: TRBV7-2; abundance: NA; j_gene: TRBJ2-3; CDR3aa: CASSLGGSSGGAGGTDTQYF
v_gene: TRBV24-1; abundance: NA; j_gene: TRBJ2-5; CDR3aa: CATSEETAHQETQYF
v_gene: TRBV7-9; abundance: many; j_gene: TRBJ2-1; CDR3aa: CASSFIVLVGGGTSYNEQFF
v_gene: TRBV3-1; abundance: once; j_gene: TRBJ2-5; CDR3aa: CASTHPAGGIQETQYF
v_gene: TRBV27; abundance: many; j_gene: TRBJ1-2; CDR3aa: CASSFSVGYGYTF
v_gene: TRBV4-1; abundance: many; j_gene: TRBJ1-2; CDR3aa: CASSQGPSQGYGYTF
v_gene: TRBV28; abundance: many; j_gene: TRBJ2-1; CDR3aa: CASSLGLASTNEQFF
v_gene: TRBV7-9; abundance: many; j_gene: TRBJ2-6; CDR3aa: CASSGEGQLSSGANVLTF
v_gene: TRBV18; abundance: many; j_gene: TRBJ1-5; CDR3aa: CASTDGSNQPQHF
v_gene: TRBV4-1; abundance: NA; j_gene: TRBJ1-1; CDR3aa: CASSQGDILRTEAFF
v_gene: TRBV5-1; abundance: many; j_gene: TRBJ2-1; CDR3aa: CASRGLAGGPRNEQFF
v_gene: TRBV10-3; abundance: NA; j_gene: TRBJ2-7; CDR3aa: CAITSGRAKYEQYF
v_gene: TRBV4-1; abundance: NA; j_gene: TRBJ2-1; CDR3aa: CASSHYRVNEQFF
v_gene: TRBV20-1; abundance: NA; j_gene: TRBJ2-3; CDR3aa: CSAISGGSTDTQYF